Listed below are T cell receptor beta chains from one sample, sequenced in a study of blood T cells in healthy people across ages. MiXCR, run by TCRdb on the 5' RACE reads, gives a single entry per CDR3 protein. The repertoire holds about 1,500,000 distinct CDR3 sequences, with 25% to 30% as singletons. Material for sequencing was blood. All receptors derive from a woman younger than 45 in good health. CDR3s include the opening cysteine and the closing phenylalanine or tryptophan. The order of the fields is V gene, CDR3 length, D gene, J gene, clone size, CDR3 protein, CDR3 DNA. D genes are given only for firm matches. Expanded clones get a size class; other rows say once, few or many, or leave the size out.

V: TRBV7-2
length: 17
D: NA
J: TRBJ2-1
size: NA
CDR3: CASGPSPGPRIAHELFF
DNA: TGTGCCAGCGGCCCATCACCGGGCCCACGAATAGCGCATGAGCTGTTCTTC

V: TRBV2
length: 12
D: NA
J: TRBJ2-5
size: NA
CDR3: CASTEDGETQYF
DNA: TGTGCCAGCACGGAAGACGGAGAGACCCAGTACTTC

V: TRBV5-1
length: 16
D: TRBD1
J: TRBJ2-1
size: NA
CDR3: CATNDRGAFSGNEQFF
DNA: TGCGCCACCAACGACAGGGGCGCCTTTTCGGGGAATGAGCAGTTCTTC

V: TRBV20-1
length: 13
D: TRBD1
J: TRBJ1-4
size: NA
CDR3: CSAKTGGDEKLFF
DNA: TGCAGTGCTAAAACAGGGGGAGATGAAAAACTGTTTTTT

V: TRBV7-2
length: 14
D: NA
J: TRBJ2-7
size: few
CDR3: CASSLVPRYYVQYF
DNA: TGTGCCAGCAGCTTAGTCCCCAGATATTACGTGCAGTACTTC

V: TRBV18
length: 14
D: NA
J: TRBJ2-5
size: NA
CDR3: CASSPTGYGETQYF
DNA: TGTGCCAGCTCACCGACAGGTTATGGGGAGACCCAGTACTTC

V: TRBV6-1
length: 15
D: NA
J: TRBJ1-2
size: NA
CDR3: CASRLDSLTNYGYTF
DNA: TGTGCCAGCCGATTGGACAGCTTAACAAACTATGGCTACACCTTC

V: TRBV7-2
length: 19
D: NA
J: TRBJ2-3
size: NA
CDR3: CASSLGQGFGWSSTDTQYF
DNA: TGTGCCAGCAGCTTAGGTCAGGGTTTTGGGTGGAGCAGCACAGATACGCAGTATTTT

V: TRBV20-1
length: 16
D: NA
J: TRBJ1-1
size: few
CDR3: CSARDEGRAVNTEAFF
DNA: TGCAGTGCTAGAGACGAGGGCAGGGCCGTGAACACTGAAGCTTTCTTT

V: TRBV10-2
length: 15
D: NA
J: TRBJ1-1
size: NA
CDR3: CASSDPWGRYTEAFF
DNA: TGCGCCAGCAGTGACCCCTGGGGGAGGTACACTGAAGCTTTCTTT

V: TRBV15
length: 14
D: NA
J: TRBJ2-1
size: NA
CDR3: CAARGDSSYNEQFF
DNA: TGTGCCGCCAGAGGTGATAGCTCCTACAATGAGCAGTTCTTC

V: TRBV4-2
length: 14
D: NA
J: TRBJ2-7
size: NA
CDR3: CASSAQITSYEQYF
DNA: TGTGCCAGCAGCGCTCAGATTACCTCCTACGAGCAGTACTTC

V: TRBV10-3
length: 11
D: NA
J: TRBJ1-2
size: NA
CDR3: CAISESKGYTF
DNA: TGTGCCATCAGTGAGTCGAAGGGCTACACCTTC

V: TRBV27
length: 15
D: NA
J: TRBJ2-1
size: NA
CDR3: CASNPIGGSNNEQFF
DNA: TGTGCCAGCAATCCTATAGGAGGGTCCAACAATGAGCAGTTCTTC

V: TRBV6-6
length: 14
D: NA
J: TRBJ1-2
size: many
CDR3: CASSFRGTNYGYTF
DNA: TGTGCCAGCAGTTTCCGGGGGACTAACTATGGCTACACCTTC

V: TRBV5-1
length: 11
D: NA
J: TRBJ2-3
size: few
CDR3: CASQEGDTQYF
DNA: TGCGCCAGCCAAGAGGGAGATACGCAGTATTTT

V: TRBV7-2
length: 15
D: NA
J: TRBJ2-5
size: NA
CDR3: CASSARDTHQETQYF
DNA: TGTGCCAGCAGCGCCCGGGACACCCATCAAGAGACCCAGTACTTC

V: TRBV18
length: 15
D: NA
J: TRBJ1-1
size: NA
CDR3: CASSPTPQGFYEAFF
DNA: TGTGCCAGCTCACCTACTCCGCAGGGTTTCTATGAGGCTTTCTTT

V: TRBV20-1
length: 14
D: NA
J: TRBJ2-1
size: many
CDR3: CSAPGGSSYNEQFF
DNA: TGCAGTGCCCCAGGGGGGAGCTCCTACAATGAGCAGTTCTTC

V: TRBV20-1
length: 19
D: TRBD2
J: TRBJ2-1
size: NA
CDR3: CSARDGRRGTSGVYNEQFF
DNA: TGCAGTGCTAGAGATGGGAGGCGCGGCACTAGCGGGGTCTACAATGAGCAGTTCTTC

V: TRBV7-2
length: 17
D: TRBD1
J: TRBJ1-2
size: many
CDR3: CASSSLIRTGGAYGYTF
DNA: TGTGCCAGCAGCTCCTTAATTCGGACAGGGGGCGCGTATGGCTACACCTTC

V: TRBV6-6
length: 15
D: NA
J: TRBJ2-7
size: NA
CDR3: CASSYSKDPWGEQYF
DNA: TGTGCCAGCAGTTACTCGAAGGATCCGTGGGGGGAGCAGTACTTC

V: TRBV28
length: 18
D: TRBD2
J: TRBJ2-5
size: many
CDR3: CASSFGWLAGGSGETQYF
DNA: TGTGCCAGCAGTTTCGGATGGCTAGCGGGGGGTTCCGGTGAGACCCAGTACTTC

V: TRBV3-1
length: 17
D: NA
J: TRBJ2-2
size: NA
CDR3: CASSQDRSLSDTGELFF
DNA: TGTGCCAGCAGCCAAGATCGCAGTTTAAGTGACACCGGGGAGCTGTTTTTT

V: TRBV28
length: 13
D: NA
J: TRBJ2-3
size: NA
CDR3: CAIEVDSTDTQYF
DNA: TGTGCCATCGAGGTGGACTCCACAGATACGCAGTATTTT

V: TRBV30
length: 16
D: TRBD1
J: TRBJ2-5
size: NA
CDR3: CAWSVRAGGLNGPQYF
DNA: TGTGCCTGGAGTGTACGGGCAGGGGGCCTCAATGGGCCCCAGTACTTC

V: TRBV20-1
length: 13
D: NA
J: TRBJ2-7
size: NA
CDR3: CSASQSGTYEQYF
DNA: TGCAGTGCTAGCCAGAGCGGTACCTACGAGCAGTACTTC

V: TRBV7-2
length: 15
D: NA
J: TRBJ2-7
size: many
CDR3: CASSSTGAQTYEQYF
DNA: TGTGCCAGCAGTTCCACCGGCGCACAAACCTACGAGCAGTACTTC

V: TRBV5-1
length: 16
D: NA
J: TRBJ1-6
size: NA
CDR3: CASSPTVSSYNSPLHF
DNA: TGCGCCAGCAGCCCGACAGTGAGCTCCTATAATTCACCCCTCCACTTT

V: TRBV3-1
length: 14
D: NA
J: TRBJ1-4
size: NA
CDR3: CASSQPGGLEKLFF
DNA: TGTGCCAGCAGCCAACCGGGTGGCCTGGAAAAACTGTTTTTT

V: TRBV5-1
length: 15
D: NA
J: TRBJ1-4
size: NA
CDR3: CASSLSRQVHEKLFF
DNA: TGCGCCAGCAGCTTGTCCCGGCAGGTCCATGAAAAACTGTTTTTT

V: TRBV7-8
length: 15
D: TRBD1
J: TRBJ1-2
size: NA
CDR3: CTSSSLSGTDNGYTF
DNA: TGTACCAGCAGTTCCCTCTCCGGGACAGATAATGGCTACACCTTC

V: TRBV20-1
length: 13
D: TRBD1
J: TRBJ1-4
size: NA
CDR3: CSARPGQHEKRFF
DNA: TGCAGTGCTAGACCGGGACAGCATGAAAAACGGTTTTTT

V: TRBV4-2
length: 16
D: NA
J: TRBJ2-4
size: NA
CDR3: CASSASYRIAKNIQYF
DNA: TGTGCCAGCAGCGCATCGTACCGAATAGCCAAAAACATTCAGTACTTC

V: TRBV27
length: 13
D: TRBD1
J: TRBJ1-2
size: many
CDR3: CASSVDRDYGYTF
DNA: TGTGCCAGCAGTGTCGACAGGGACTATGGCTACACCTTC

V: TRBV14
length: 15
D: NA
J: TRBJ2-3
size: NA
CDR3: CASSPRGSGTDTQYF
DNA: TGTGCCAGCAGCCCCAGGGGTTCGGGCACAGATACGCAGTATTTT

V: TRBV15
length: 16
D: TRBD2
J: TRBJ2-3
size: few
CDR3: CATSRGRGSGTDTQYF
DNA: TGTGCCACCAGCAGGGGGAGGGGAAGCGGCACAGATACGCAGTATTTT

V: TRBV6-5
length: 13
D: NA
J: TRBJ2-5
size: NA
CDR3: CASSTDLEETQYF
DNA: TGTGCCAGCAGTACGGACCTAGAAGAGACCCAGTACTTC